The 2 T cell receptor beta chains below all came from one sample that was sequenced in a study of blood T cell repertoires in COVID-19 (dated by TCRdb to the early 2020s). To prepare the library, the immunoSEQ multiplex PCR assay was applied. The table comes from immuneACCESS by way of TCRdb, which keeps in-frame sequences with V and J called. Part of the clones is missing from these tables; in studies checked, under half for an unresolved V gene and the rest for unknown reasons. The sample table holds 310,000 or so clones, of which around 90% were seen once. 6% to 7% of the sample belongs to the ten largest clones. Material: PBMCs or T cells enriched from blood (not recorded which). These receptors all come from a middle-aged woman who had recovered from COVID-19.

The CDR3, as DNA: TGCAGTGCTAGCTTGACGGGTGGCTACACCTTC. This codes for CSASLTGGYTF. The chain combines TRBV20-1 with TRBJ1-2; no firm D call. The CDR3 covers 11 residues. Per germline, CDR1 DFQATT and CDR2 SNEGSKA (reference sequence). Trimming left V 3 bases short and J 7 bases short, with 9 bases between.

Written as DNA, the CDR3 is TGTGCCAGCAGCTTAGGGAACAACAGGAACTATGGCTACACCTTC. This gives the protein CASSLGNNRNYGYTF. The chain has TRBV7-8 and TRBJ1-2; D perhaps matches TRBD1 (5 bases). Trimming cost V 1 base and J 2 bases, with 11 bases left between them. In germline, CDR1 is SGHVS, CDR2 FQNEAQ. The CDR3 totals 15 residues. Full variable domain (rest looked up from reference TRBV7-8 and TRBJ1-2): GAGVSQSPRYKVAKRGQDVALRCDPISGHVSLFWYQQALGQGPEFLTYFQNEAQLDKSGLPSDRFFAERPEGSVSTLKIQRTQQEDSAVYLCASSLGNNRNYGYTFGSGTRLTVV.